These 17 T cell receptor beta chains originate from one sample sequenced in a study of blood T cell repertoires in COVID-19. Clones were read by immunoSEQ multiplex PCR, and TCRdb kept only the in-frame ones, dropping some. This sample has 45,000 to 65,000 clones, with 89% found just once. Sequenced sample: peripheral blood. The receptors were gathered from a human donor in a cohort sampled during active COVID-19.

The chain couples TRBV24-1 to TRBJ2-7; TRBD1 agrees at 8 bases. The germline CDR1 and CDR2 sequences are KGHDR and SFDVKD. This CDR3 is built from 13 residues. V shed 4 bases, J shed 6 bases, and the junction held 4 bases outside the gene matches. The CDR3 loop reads CATSDTDRGEQYF. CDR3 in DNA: TGTGCCACCAGTGACACCGACAGGGGCGAGCAGTACTTC.

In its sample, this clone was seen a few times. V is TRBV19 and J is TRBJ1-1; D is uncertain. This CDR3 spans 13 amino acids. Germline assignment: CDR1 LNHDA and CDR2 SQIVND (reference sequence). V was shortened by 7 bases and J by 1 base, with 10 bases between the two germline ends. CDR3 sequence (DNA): TGTGCCAGTAACTTCGAGGGGAACACTGAAGCTTTCTTT. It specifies CASNFEGNTEAFF. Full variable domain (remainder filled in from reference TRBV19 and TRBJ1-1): DGGITQSPKYLFRKEGQNVTLSCEQNLNHDAMYWYRQDPGQGLRLIYYSQIVNDFQKGDIAEGYSVSREKKESFPLTVTSAQKNPTAFYLCASNFEGNTEAFFGQGTRLTVV.

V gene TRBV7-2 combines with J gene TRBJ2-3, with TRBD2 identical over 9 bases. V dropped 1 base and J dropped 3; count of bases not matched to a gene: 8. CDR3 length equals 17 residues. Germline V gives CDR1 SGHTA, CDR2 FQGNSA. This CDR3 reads CASSLGLGSGGTDTQYF. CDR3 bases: TGTGCCAGCAGCTTAGGGTTGGGTAGCGGGGGAACAGATACGCAGTATTTT. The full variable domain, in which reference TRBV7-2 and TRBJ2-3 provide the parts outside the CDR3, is GAGVSQSPSNKVTEKGKDVELRCDPISGHTALYWYRQSLGQGLEFLIYFQGNSAPDKSGLPSDRFSAERTGGSVSTLTIQRTQQEDSAVYLCASSLGLGSGGTDTQYFGPGTRLTVL.

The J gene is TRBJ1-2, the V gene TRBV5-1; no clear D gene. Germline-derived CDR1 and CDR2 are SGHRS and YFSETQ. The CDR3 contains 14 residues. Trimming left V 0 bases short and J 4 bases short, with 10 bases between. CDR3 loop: CASSLARSGYGYTF. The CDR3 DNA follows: TGCGCCAGCAGCTTGGCCCGGTCCGGCTATGGCTACACCTTC.

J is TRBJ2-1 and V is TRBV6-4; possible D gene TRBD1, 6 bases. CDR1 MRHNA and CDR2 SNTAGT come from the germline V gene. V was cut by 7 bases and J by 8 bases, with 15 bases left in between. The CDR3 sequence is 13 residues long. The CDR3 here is CASTQQGFDEQFF. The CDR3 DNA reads TGTGCCAGCACACAACAGGGATTCGATGAGCAGTTCTTC.

In DNA, the CDR3 is TGTGCCAGCAGTCCCGGGACAGGTAGTGTTGAGACCCAGTACTTC. It translates to CASSPGTGSVETQYF. The chain joins TRBV6-5 to TRBJ2-5, with 8 bases matching TRBD1. CDR1 is MNHEY and CDR2 is SVGAGI in the germline V gene. The J segment lost 5 bases and the V segment lost 5 bases, leaving 10 bases of the junction unmatched. CDR3 length equals 15 residues.

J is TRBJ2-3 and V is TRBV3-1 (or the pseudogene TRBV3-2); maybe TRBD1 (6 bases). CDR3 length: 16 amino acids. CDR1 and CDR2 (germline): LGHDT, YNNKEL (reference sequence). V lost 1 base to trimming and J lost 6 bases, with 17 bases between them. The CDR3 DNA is TGTGCCAGCAGCCAAGGTTGGGCAGGGGAGCGGGATACGCAGTATTTT. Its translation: CASSQGWAGERDTQYF.

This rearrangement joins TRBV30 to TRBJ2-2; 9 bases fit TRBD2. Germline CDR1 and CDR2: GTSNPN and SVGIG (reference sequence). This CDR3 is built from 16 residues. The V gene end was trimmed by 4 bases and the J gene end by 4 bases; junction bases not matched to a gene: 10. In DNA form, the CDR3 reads TGTGCCTGGACTAGCGGGGTCTCCCCCTTCACCGGGGAGCTGTTTTTT. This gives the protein CAWTSGVSPFTGELFF.

CDR3 amino acids: CASSSRTSGGADTQYF. The CDR3 nucleotides are TGTGCCAGCAGCTCACGGACTAGCGGGGGAGCAGATACGCAGTATTTT. J is TRBJ2-3 and V is TRBV9; 13 bases line up with TRBD2. Germline loops: CDR1 SGDLS, CDR2 YYNGEE. The V segment lost 4 bases and the J segment 4 bases; nucleotides outside the gene matches: 6. CDR3 length: 16 amino acids.

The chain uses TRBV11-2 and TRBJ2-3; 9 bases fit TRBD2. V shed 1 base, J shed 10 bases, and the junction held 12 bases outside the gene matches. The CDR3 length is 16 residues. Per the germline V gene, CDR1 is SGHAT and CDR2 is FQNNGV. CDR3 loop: CASSLGASGDLRAQYF. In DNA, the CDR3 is TGTGCCAGCAGCTTAGGGGCTAGCGGGGACCTTCGCGCGCAGTATTTT.

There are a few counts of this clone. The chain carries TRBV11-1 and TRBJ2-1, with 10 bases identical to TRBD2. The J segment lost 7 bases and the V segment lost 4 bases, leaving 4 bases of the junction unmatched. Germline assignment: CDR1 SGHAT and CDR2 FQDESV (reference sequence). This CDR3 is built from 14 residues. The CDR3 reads CASSSAGGRNEQFF. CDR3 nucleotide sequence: TGTGCCAGCAGCTCAGCGGGGGGGCGGAATGAGCAGTTCTTC.

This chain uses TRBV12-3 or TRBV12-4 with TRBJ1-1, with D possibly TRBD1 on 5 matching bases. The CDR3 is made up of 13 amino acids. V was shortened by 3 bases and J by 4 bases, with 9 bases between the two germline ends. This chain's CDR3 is CASSFGQGTEAFF. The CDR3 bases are TGTGCCAGCAGTTTCGGGCAGGGCACTGAAGCTTTCTTT.

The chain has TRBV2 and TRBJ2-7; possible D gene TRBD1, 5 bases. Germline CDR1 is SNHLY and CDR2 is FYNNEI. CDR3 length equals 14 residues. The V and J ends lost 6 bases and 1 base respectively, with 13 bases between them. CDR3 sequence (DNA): TGTGCCAGCAGACTGGACAAGATGTCCTACGAGCAGTACTTC. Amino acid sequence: CASRLDKMSYEQYF.

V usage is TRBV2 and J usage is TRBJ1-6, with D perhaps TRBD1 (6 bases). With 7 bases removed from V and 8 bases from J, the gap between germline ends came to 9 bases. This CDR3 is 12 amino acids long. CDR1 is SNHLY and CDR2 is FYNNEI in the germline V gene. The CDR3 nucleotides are TGTGCCAGCACAAACAGGGATTCACCCCTCCACTTT. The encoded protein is CASTNRDSPLHF.

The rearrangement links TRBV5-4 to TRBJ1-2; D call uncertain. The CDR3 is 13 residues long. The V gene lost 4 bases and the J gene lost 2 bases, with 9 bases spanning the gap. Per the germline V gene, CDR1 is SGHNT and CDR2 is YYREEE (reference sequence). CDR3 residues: CASSPDKNYGYTF. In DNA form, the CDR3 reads TGTGCCAGCAGCCCTGACAAGAACTATGGCTACACCTTC.

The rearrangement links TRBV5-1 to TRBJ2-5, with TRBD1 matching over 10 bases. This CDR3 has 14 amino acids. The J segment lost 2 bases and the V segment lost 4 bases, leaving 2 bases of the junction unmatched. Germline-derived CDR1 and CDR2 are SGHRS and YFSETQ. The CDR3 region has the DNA TGCGCCAGCAGCCAGGACAGGGGGCAAGAGACCCAGTACTTC. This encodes CASSQDRGQETQYF.

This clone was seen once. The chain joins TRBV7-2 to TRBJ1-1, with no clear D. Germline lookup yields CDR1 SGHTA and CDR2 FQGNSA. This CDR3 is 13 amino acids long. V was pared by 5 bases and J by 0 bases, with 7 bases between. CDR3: CASSKEMNTEAFF. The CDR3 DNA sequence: TGTGCCAGCAGCAAAGAGATGAACACTGAAGCTTTCTTT.